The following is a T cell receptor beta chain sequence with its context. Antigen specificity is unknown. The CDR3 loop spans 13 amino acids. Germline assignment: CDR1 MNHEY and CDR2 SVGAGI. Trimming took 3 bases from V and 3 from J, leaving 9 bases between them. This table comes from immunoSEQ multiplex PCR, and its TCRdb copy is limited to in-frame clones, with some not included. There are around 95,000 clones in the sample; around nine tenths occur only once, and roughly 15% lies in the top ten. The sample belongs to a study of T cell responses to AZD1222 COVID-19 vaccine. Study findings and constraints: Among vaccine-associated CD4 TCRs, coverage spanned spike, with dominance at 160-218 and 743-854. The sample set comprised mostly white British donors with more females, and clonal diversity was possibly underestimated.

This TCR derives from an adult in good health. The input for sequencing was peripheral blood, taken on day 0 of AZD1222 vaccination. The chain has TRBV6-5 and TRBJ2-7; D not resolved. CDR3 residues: CASSYAGNYEQYF. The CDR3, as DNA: TGTGCCAGCAGTTATGCCGGCAACTACGAGCAGTACTTC.